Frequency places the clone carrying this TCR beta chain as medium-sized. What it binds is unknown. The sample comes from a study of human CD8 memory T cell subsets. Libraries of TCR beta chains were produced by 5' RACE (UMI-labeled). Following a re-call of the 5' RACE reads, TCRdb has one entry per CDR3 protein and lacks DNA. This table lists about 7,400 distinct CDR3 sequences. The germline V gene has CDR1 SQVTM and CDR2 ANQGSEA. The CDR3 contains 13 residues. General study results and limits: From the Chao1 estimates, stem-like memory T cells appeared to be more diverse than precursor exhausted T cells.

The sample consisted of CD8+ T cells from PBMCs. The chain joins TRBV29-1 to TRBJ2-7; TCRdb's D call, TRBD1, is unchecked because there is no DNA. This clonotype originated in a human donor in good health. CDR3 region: CSVPGQGAYEQYF.